The 22 T cell receptor beta chains below were found in one sample sequenced in a study of shared clonotypes between healthy human individuals. Measured with immunoSEQ multiplex PCR; TCRdb has only the in-frame clones, and not every one. The table records around 100,000 clones, about two thirds of them present only once. Sequencing was performed on memory CD8+ T cells sorted from blood. As to subset: CD45RO+ cells pooled with CCR7-negative TemRA cells. These receptors were obtained from a woman aged 25 to 39 in good health.

This clone has a handful of counts. The chain joins TRBV7-6 to TRBJ2-7; D uncertain. The CDR3 consists of 13 residues. Germline values: CDR1 SGHVS, CDR2 FNYEAQ. V was clipped by 9 bases and J by 6 bases, with 18 bases between them. The CDR3 reads CASSPSSPFEQYF. CDR3 in DNA: TGTGCCAGTTCCCCTAGTAGCCCGTTCGAGCAGTACTTC.

In DNA, the CDR3 is TGTGCCAGCAGCCCAAGGGGTGACACCGGGGAGCTGTTTTTT. Protein: CASSPRGDTGELFF. The rearrangement joins TRBV4-2 to TRBJ2-2, with D perhaps TRBD1 (5 bases). Germline V gene sequence: CDR1 LGHNA, CDR2 YNFKEQ. The CDR3 extends over 14 amino acids. V lost 4 bases and J lost 3, with 9 bases in between.

The chain is built from TRBV15 and TRBJ2-3; D is unclear. The CDR3 sequence is 14 residues long. With 1 base removed from V and 6 bases from J, the gap between germline ends came to 11 bases. Germline assignment: CDR1 LNHNV and CDR2 YYDKDF (reference sequence). Written as DNA, the CDR3 is TGTGCCACCAGCAGAGTTGGGGAATACGATACGCAGTATTTT. It yields the protein CATSRVGEYDTQYF.

The chain links TRBV15 to TRBJ2-1; D not certain. V lost 3 bases and J 5 bases, leaving 8 bases between the germline ends. The CDR3 is 13 amino acids. CDR1 is LNHNV and CDR2 is YYDKDF in the germline V gene (reference sequence). The CDR3 spells CATSRGWDNEQFF. CDR3 coding DNA: TGTGCCACCAGCAGGGGTTGGGACAATGAGCAGTTCTTC.

The V call is TRBV30, the J call TRBJ2-7; 7 bases are a match to TRBD1. Losses at the gene ends were 0 bases for V and 0 bases for J; bases not matched to a gene: 5. The CDR3 totals 15 residues. Per the germline V gene, CDR1 is GTSNPN and CDR2 is SVGIG (reference sequence). The CDR3 loop is CAWSVGTASSYEQYF. In nucleotides, the CDR3 is TGTGCCTGGAGTGTAGGGACAGCGAGCTCCTACGAGCAGTACTTC.

The chain recombines TRBV5-6 with TRBJ2-2; D not resolved. V was clipped by 0 bases and J by 6 bases, with 15 bases between them. Germline CDR1 is SGHDT and CDR2 is YYEEEE. The CDR3 is 16 residues long. CDR3 protein: CASSLAAAGQAGELFF. The CDR3 coding sequence is TGTGCCAGCAGCTTGGCCGCAGCTGGGCAAGCCGGGGAGCTGTTTTTT.

There are a few counts of this clone. The chain combines TRBV28 with TRBJ2-7; possibly TRBD2 for D (5 bases). The V gene lost 3 bases and the J gene lost 5 bases, with 11 bases spanning the gap. The CDR3 sequence is 13 residues long. The germline V gene has CDR1 MDHEN and CDR2 SYDVKM. The CDR3 bases are TGTGCCAGCAGTTTTGTTCCGAGGGACGAGCAGTACTTC. The encoded protein is CASSFVPRDEQYF.

The chain is built from TRBV6-1 and TRBJ2-3, with 7 positions matching TRBD2. The CDR3 runs to 15 residues. CDR1 is MNHNS and CDR2 is SASEGT in the germline V gene. Germline trimming cut 3 bases from V and 4 bases from J; bases unmatched to any gene: 7. This CDR3 reads CASSELGEGSDTQYF. The CDR3 nucleotides are TGTGCCAGCAGTGAGTTGGGGGAGGGGTCAGATACGCAGTATTTT.

This clone occurred once. This chain connects TRBV4-1 to TRBJ2-7, with 12 bases that match TRBD2. The trim removed 1 base at V and 3 bases at J, leaving 7 bases unmatched. CDR3 length equals 17 residues. Looked up from germline, CDR1 is MGHRA and CDR2 is YSYEKL. The CDR3 reads CASSQAPQLAGGYEQYF. The CDR3 DNA reads TGCGCCAGCAGCCAAGCCCCTCAACTAGCGGGGGGCTACGAGCAGTACTTC.

This chain connects TRBV7-9 to TRBJ2-3; 8 positions match TRBD2. Germline V CDR1 and CDR2: SEHNR, FQNEAQ (reference sequence). There are 16 residues in the CDR3. After removal of 3 bases from V and 2 bases from J, the junction contained 7 bases not matched to a gene. CDR3 nucleotides: TGTGCCAGCAGCTTGCTACTAGCGGACCCCACAGATACGCAGTATTTT. Translated: CASSLLLADPTDTQYF.

The rearrangement joins TRBV7-6 to TRBJ2-7; D is possibly TRBD1 or TRBD2 (5 bases each). V was shortened by 4 bases and J by 0 bases, with 7 bases between the two germline ends. This CDR3 region has 13 residues. Germline assignment: CDR1 SGHVS and CDR2 FNYEAQ. DNA for the CDR3: TGTGCCAGCAGCTGGGACCTCTCCTACGAGCAGTACTTC. The encoded protein is CASSWDLSYEQYF.

The gene calls are TRBV27 and TRBJ2-1, with 10 bases that match TRBD2. V shed 4 bases, J shed 3 bases, and the junction held 6 bases outside the gene matches. CDR3 length: 16 amino acids. CDR1 and CDR2 from the germline V gene are MNHEY and SMNVEV (reference sequence). This CDR3 is CASSCEAGGNYNEQFF. DNA of the CDR3: TGTGCCAGCAGTTGCGAAGCGGGAGGGAACTACAATGAGCAGTTCTTC.

J is TRBJ2-1 and V is TRBV16; TRBD2 aligns across 7 bases. The CDR3 spans 17 residues. Germline CDR1 reads KGHSY; CDR2 reads FQNENV. With V trimmed by 0 bases and J by 6 bases, 11 bases remained unmatched. CDR3 coding DNA: TGTGCCAGCAGCCAATCGTTGGCTAGCGGAGACTTCAATGAGCAGTTCTTC. Encoded protein: CASSQSLASGDFNEQFF.

This clone was detected many times. A junction end diverges from the germline sequence, so it may reflect a read error. The chain recombines TRBV6-5 with TRBJ2-2, with TRBD1 as a possible D gene (5 bases). The CDR3 loop spans 15 amino acids. The germline V gene encodes CDR1 MNHEY and CDR2 SVGAGI. CDR3 bases: TGTGCCAGCAGTCCCTCGGCAGGGAACGCCGGGGAGCTGTTTTTT. Translating it yields CASSPSAGNAGELFF.

V gene TRBV10-3 combines with J gene TRBJ2-3, with TRBD2 as a possible D gene (6 bases). The CDR3 sequence is 14 residues long. Trimming took 6 bases from V and 5 from J, leaving 15 bases between them. The germline CDR1 and CDR2 sequences are ENHRY and SYGVKD. Written as DNA, the CDR3 is TGTGCCATCAGCCACGGAGGGCCGGGAGATACGCAGTATTTT. This translates into CAISHGGPGDTQYF.

The chain employs TRBV11-3 and TRBJ2-3, with 7 bases fitting TRBD1. The CDR3 consists of 14 residues. CDR1 is SGHNT, CDR2 YENEEA, per germline. With V trimmed by 7 bases and J by 2 bases, 6 bases remained unmatched. The CDR3 protein is CASKGGYLTDTQYF. The DNA of the CDR3 is TGTGCCAGCAAAGGGGGCTACCTCACAGATACGCAGTATTTT.

This clone was observed a few times. Other DNA sequences in the sample encode the same CDR3. The V gene is TRBV7-3, the J gene TRBJ1-1; 7 bases match TRBD1. Germline assignment: CDR1 SGHTA and CDR2 FQGTGA. Trimming cost V 4 bases and J 3 bases; bases outside gene matches: 2. This CDR3 is 13 amino acids long. In nucleotides, the CDR3 is TGTGCCAGCAGCTCCCAGGGGGACACTGAAGCTTTCTTT. It specifies CASSSQGDTEAFF. Supplemented by reference TRBV7-3 and TRBJ1-1, the full variable domain reads GAGVSQTPSNKVTEKGKYVELRCDPISGHTALYWYRQSLGQGPEFLIYFQGTGAADDSGLPNDRFFAVRPEGSVSTLKIQRTERGDSAVYLCASSSQGDTEAFFGQGTRLTVV.

The chain employs TRBV19 and TRBJ1-5; 9 positions match TRBD1. Germline CDR1 and CDR2: LNHDA and SQIVND (reference sequence). There are 18 residues in the CDR3. Trimming cost V 7 bases and J 7 bases; bases outside gene matches: 20. The CDR3 protein is CASTHTGTGWPHGQPQHF. DNA of the CDR3: TGTGCCAGTACCCATACCGGGACAGGGTGGCCCCATGGCCAGCCCCAGCATTTT.

The CDR3 DNA reads TGTGCCAGCAGTGAAGCCTTCGGACAGCCCTACGAGCAGTACTTC. This sequence encodes CASSEAFGQPYEQYF. The gene calls are TRBV6-1 and TRBJ2-7; maybe TRBD1 (6 bases). The CDR3 has 15 amino acids. V was trimmed by 0 bases and J by 2 bases, leaving 11 bases between them. The germline gives CDR1 MNHNS, CDR2 SASEGT.

This clone showed up just once. The chain employs TRBV15 and TRBJ1-1; D unresolved. Germline V gives CDR1 LNHNV, CDR2 YYDKDF (reference sequence). Trimming removed 2 bases at V and 0 bases at J, with 19 bases between. This CDR3 spans 18 amino acids. The CDR3 DNA sequence: TGTGCCACCAGCAGATACTTATCCGGGGAAGGTATGAACACTGAAGCTTTCTTT. Residues: CATSRYLSGEGMNTEAFF. The variable domain in full, completed from reference TRBV15 and TRBJ1-1, reads DAMVIQNPRYQVTQFGKPVTLSCSQTLNHNVMYWYQQKSSQAPKLLFHYYDKDFNNEADTPDNFQSRRPNTSFCFLDIRSPGLGDTAMYLCATSRYLSGEGMNTEAFFGQGTRLTVV.

This clone was recorded only once. A much larger clone is a single base away; this may be a read error. This sample also contains other DNA sequences that code for the same CDR3. The chain uses TRBV28 and TRBJ2-7; tentative D call: TRBD1 (5 bases). Trimming removed 2 bases from V and 0 bases from J, with 5 bases in between. From germline, CDR1 is MDHEN and CDR2 SYDVKM. The CDR3 sequence is 13 residues long. In DNA, the CDR3 is TGTGCCAGCAGTTTAGACAGCTCCTACGAGCAGTACTTC. It translates to CASSLDSSYEQYF.

The chain couples TRBV28 to TRBJ2-7; 14 bases are shared with TRBD2. V was pared by 6 bases and J by 3 bases, with 4 bases of the junction left unmatched. This CDR3 is 15 amino acids long. The V gene's germline CDR1 is MDHEN and CDR2 SYDVKM. The DNA of the CDR3 is TGTGCCAGCAGGCTGGGGACTAGCGGGAGCTACGAGCAGTACTTC. It translates to CASRLGTSGSYEQYF.